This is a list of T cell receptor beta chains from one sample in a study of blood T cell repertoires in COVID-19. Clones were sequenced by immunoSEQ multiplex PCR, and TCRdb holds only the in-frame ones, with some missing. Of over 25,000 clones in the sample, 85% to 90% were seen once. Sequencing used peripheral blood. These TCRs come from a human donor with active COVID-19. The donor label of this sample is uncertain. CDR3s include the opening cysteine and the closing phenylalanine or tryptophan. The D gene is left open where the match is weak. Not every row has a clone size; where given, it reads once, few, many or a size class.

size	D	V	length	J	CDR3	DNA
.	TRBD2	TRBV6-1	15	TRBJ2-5	CASSETSGGRETQYF	TGTGCCAGCAGTGAGACTAGCGGGGGCCGAGAGACCCAGTACTTC
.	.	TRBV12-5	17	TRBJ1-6	CASGLVPTWTVNSPLHF	TGTGCTAGTGGTTTGGTCCCCACTTGGACAGTTAATTCACCCCTCCACTTT
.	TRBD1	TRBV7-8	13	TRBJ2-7	CASSATGAYEQYF	TGTGCCAGCAGCGCGACAGGGGCCTACGAGCAGTACTTC
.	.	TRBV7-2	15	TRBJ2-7	CASSSLSTGLYEQYF	TGTGCCAGCAGCTCTCTGTCGACAGGACTCTACGAGCAGTACTTC
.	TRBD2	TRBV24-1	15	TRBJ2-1	CATSDLRLAGAEQFF	TGTGCCACCAGTGATTTACGACTAGCGGGGGCAGAGCAGTTCTTC
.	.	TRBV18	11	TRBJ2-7	CASSPGYEQYF	TGTGCCAGCTCACCCGGCTACGAGCAGTACTTC
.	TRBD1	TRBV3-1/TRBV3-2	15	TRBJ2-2	CASSPLDRADGELFF	TGTGCCAGCAGTCCCCTCGACAGGGCCGACGGGGAGCTGTTTTTT
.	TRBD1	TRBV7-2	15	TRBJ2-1	CASSLGGTVRNEQFF	TGTGCCAGCAGCTTAGGGGGGACAGTTCGGAATGAGCAGTTCTTC
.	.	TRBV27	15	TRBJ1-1	CASSLVLGANTEAFF	TGTGCCAGCAGTTTAGTTCTGGGGGCGAACACTGAAGCTTTCTTT
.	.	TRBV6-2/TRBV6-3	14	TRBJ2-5	CASSPTVRLETQYF	TGTGCCAGCAGTCCAACGGTCAGGTTAGAGACCCAGTACTTC
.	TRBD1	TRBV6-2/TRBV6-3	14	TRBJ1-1	CASSYGTGVTEAFF	TGTGCCAGCAGTTACGGGACAGGAGTCACTGAAGCTTTCTTT
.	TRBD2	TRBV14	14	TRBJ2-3	CASRRSGGQDTQYF	TGTGCCAGCCGTAGGTCGGGGGGGCAAGATACGCAGTATTTT
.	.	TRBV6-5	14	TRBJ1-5	CASSPGTSNQPQHF	TGTGCCAGCAGTCCGGGGACAAGCAATCAGCCCCAGCATTTT
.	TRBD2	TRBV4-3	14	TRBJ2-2	CATREGIGTGELFF	TGCGCCACCCGGGAGGGGATTGGCACCGGGGAGCTGTTTTTT
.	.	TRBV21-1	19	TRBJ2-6	CASSIRTSGGTVGANVLTF	TGTGCCAGCAGCATAAGGACTAGCGGGGGGACTGTCGGGGCCAACGTCCTGACTTTC
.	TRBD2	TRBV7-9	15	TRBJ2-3	CASSLVSGGTDTQYF	TGTGCCAGCAGCTTAGTTAGCGGGGGCACAGATACGCAGTATTTT
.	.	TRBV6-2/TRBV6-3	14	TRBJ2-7	CASSYDISSYEQYF	TGTGCCAGCAGTTACGACATCAGCTCCTACGAGCAGTACTTC
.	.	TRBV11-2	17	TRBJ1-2	CASSSIRQASQYYGYTF	TGTGCCAGCAGCTCGATTAGACAGGCCTCCCAATACTATGGCTACACCTTC
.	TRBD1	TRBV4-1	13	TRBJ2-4	CASSPPTGNIQYF	TGCGCCAGCAGCCCTCCGACAGGGAACATTCAGTACTTC
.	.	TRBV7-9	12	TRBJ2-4	CASSTLTDIQYF	TGTGCCAGCAGCACCCTTACGGACATTCAGTACTTC
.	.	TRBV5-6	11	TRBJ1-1	CASSRGTEAFF	TGTGCCAGCTCTCGGGGCACTGAAGCTTTCTTT
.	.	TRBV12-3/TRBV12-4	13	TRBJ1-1	CASSLRGGTEAFF	TGTGCCAGCAGTTTACGGGGGGGCACTGAAGCTTTCTTT
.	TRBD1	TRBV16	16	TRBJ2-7	CASSPRDRLTLYEQYF	TGTGCCAGCAGCCCCCGGGACAGGCTGACACTTTACGAGCAGTACTTC
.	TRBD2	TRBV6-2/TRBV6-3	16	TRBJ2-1	CASSYSRDYLNNEQFF	TGTGCCAGCAGTTACTCCCGGGACTACCTCAACAATGAGCAGTTCTTC
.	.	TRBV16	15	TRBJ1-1	CASSQVSFGSLRAFF	TGTGCCAGCAGCCAAGTTTCGTTCGGTTCTCTCCGGGCTTTCTTT
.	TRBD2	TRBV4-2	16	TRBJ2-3	CASSYSSGGFMDTQYF	TGTGCCAGCAGCTACTCTAGCGGGGGGTTTATGGATACGCAGTATTTT
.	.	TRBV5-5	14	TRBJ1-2	CASSFTALNYGYTF	TGTGCCAGCAGCTTTACAGCCCTAAACTATGGCTACACCTTC
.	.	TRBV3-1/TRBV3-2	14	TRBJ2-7	CASSQVQASSEQYF	TGTGCCAGCAGCCAAGTTCAGGCGAGTAGCGAGCAGTACTTC
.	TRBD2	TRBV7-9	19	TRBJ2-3	CASSPGPGTSGGGRFEQYF	TGTGCCAGCAGCCCGGGACCCGGGACTAGCGGGGGGGGTCGTTTCGAGCAGTATTTT
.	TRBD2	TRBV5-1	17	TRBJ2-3	CASSYISGGASKDTQYF	TGCGCCAGCAGCTATATTAGCGGGGGGGCTAGTAAAGATACGCAGTATTTT
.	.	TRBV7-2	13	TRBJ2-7	CASSLARSYEQYF	TGTGCCAGCAGCTTAGCGCGAAGCTACGAGCAGTACTTC
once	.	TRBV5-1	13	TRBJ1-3	CASSEQPRNTIYF	TGCGCCAGCAGCGAACAACCACGAAACACCATATATTTT
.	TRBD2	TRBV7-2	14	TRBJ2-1	CASSLSRPSGEQFF	TGTGCCAGCAGCTTAAGTAGGCCTAGCGGTGAGCAGTTCTTC
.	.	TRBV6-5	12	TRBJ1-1	CASSSVNTEAFF	TGTGCCAGCAGTTCCGTGAACACTGAAGCTTTCTTT
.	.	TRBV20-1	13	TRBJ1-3	CSASRGVGNTIYF	TGCAGTGCTAGTCGGGGGGTCGGAAACACCATATATTTT
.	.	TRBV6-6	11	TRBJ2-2	CASSARGELFF	TGTGCCAGCAGCGCTAGGGGGGAGCTGTTTTTT
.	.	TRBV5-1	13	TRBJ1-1	CASSFILDTEAFF	TGCGCCAGCAGCTTTATCCTAGACACTGAAGCTTTCTTT
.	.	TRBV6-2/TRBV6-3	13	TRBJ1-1	CASSYWGLAEAFF	TGTGCCAGCAGTTACTGGGGGCTTGCTGAAGCTTTCTTT
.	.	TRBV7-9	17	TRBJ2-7	CASSLASVQGLLFEQYF	TGTGCCAGCAGCTTAGCTTCGGTCCAGGGGTTGTTATTCGAGCAGTACTTC
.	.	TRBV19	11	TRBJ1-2	CASRKQYGYTF	TGTGCCAGTCGTAAACAGTATGGCTACACCTTC
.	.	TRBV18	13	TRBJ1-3	CASSAISGNTIYF	TGTGCCAGCTCAGCTATCTCTGGAAACACCATATATTTT
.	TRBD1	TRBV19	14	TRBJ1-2	CASSGGQLLYGYTF	TGTGCCAGTAGTGGGGGACAGCTACTCTATGGCTACACCTTC
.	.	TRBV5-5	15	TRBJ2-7	CASIPGVGTTYEQYF	TGTGCCAGCATCCCCGGGGTAGGTACGACCTACGAGCAGTACTTC
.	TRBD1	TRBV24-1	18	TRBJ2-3	CATSDGGTGSAVTDTQYF	TGTGCCACCAGTGACGGGGGGACAGGGAGCGCCGTCACAGATACGCAGTATTTT
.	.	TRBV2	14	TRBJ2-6	CASSIYSGANVLTF	TGTGCCAGCAGTATTTACTCTGGGGCCAACGTCCTGACTTTC
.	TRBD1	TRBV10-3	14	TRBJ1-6	CAIRPGQGDSPLHF	TGTGCCATCAGGCCGGGACAGGGAGATTCACCCCTCCACTTT
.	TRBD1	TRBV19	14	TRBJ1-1	CASRTGGVFTEAFF	TGTGCCAGTAGGACAGGGGGCGTATTCACTGAAGCTTTCTTT
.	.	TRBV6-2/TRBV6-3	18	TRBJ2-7	CASSYSFSGERPSYEQYF	TGTGCCAGCAGTTACTCCTTTTCAGGGGAAAGGCCCTCCTACGAGCAGTACTTC
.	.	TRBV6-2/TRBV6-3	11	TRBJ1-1	CASSQSAEAFF	TGTGCCAGCAGTCAAAGCGCGGAAGCTTTCTTT
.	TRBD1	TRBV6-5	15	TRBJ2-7	CASSKSGQGAREQYF	TGTGCCAGCAGTAAATCGGGACAGGGGGCTCGCGAGCAGTACTTC
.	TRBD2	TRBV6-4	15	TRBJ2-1	CASSDSAGGHNEQFF	TGTGCCAGCAGTGACTCGGCGGGGGGGCACAATGAGCAGTTCTTC
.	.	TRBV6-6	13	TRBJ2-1	CASSTPLGGEQFF	TGTGCCAGCAGCACGCCCCTAGGCGGTGAGCAGTTCTTC
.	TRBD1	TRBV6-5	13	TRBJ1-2	CASSRQGDNGYTF	TGTGCCAGCAGCAGACAGGGTGACAATGGCTACACCTTC
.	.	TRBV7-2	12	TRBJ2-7	CASSLARGEQYF	TGTGCCAGCAGCCTAGCTAGGGGAGAGCAGTACTTC
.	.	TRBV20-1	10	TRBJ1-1	CSAGHDKTFF	TGCAGTGCTGGCCACGACAAAACTTTCTTT